This entry concerns a single TCR beta chain. Its antigen is undetermined. V lost 7 bases, J lost 0 bases, and 12 bases lay in between. CDR3 length: 14 amino acids. Germline-derived CDR1 and CDR2 are SNHLY and FYNNEI. These data are taken from a study of cytomegalovirus exposure and HLA in healthy donors. Study details: T cells numbering around 190 million yielded 95 million to 140 million unique TCR beta sequences in an earlier analysis.

Study-wide findings and caveats: As a later analysis showed, several of the most significant clusters appeared to be linked to common viral pathogens. Donors belonging to an Asian-associated ancestry cluster reportedly showed fewer N-insertions in productive TCRs than the roughly 700-donor mean, according to what a later analysis found.

In the PCR, 60 Vbeta and 13 Jbeta primers were used. Per the authors' pipeline: About 9.9 million of the about 80 million unique TCR beta chains counted in a later analysis were shared. Assay: immunoSEQ multiplex PCR; the TCRdb copy retains only in-frame clones and omits some. For V, J and clone size, that table is used; D and trimming come from the DNA. The data show 100,000 to 150,000 clones, with approximately 84% seen just once and 3% to 4% held by the top ten. The source material was PBMCs. V gene TRBV2 combines with J gene TRBJ1-1; no definite D call. The TCR comes from a man aged 18 to 29 in good health and CMV-seropositive. CDR3 region: CASIQKTLNTEAFF. CDR3 DNA: TGTGCCAGCATCCAAAAGACATTGAACACTGAAGCTTTCTTT.